Listed below are T cell receptor beta chains from one sample, sequenced in a study of cytomegalovirus exposure and HLA in healthy donors. Measured with immunoSEQ multiplex PCR; TCRdb has only the in-frame clones, and not every one. The sample holds over 200,000 clones; 82% are singletons and the top ten take nearly 6%. The sequenced sample was PBMCs. Every receptor here comes from a middle-aged man in good health and CMV-seropositive. CDR3s include the opening cysteine and the closing phenylalanine or tryptophan. Each record gives: D gene, clone size, V gene, J gene, CDR3 DNA, CDR3 protein. A D gene is named only where the DNA matches it firmly. Size is omitted from some rows. Given values are once, few, many or a class for expanded clones.

D gene: NA; clone size: NA; V gene: TRBV11-1; J gene: TRBJ2-3; CDR3 DNA: TGTGCCAGCAGCTTAAGTCTAGCAGGCGATACGCAGTATTTT; CDR3 protein: CASSLSLAGDTQYF
D gene: TRBD2; clone size: NA; V gene: TRBV9; J gene: TRBJ2-3; CDR3 DNA: TGTGCCAGCAGCCCACTAGCGCGAGGCACAGATACGCAGTATTTT; CDR3 protein: CASSPLARGTDTQYF
D gene: NA; clone size: NA; V gene: TRBV11-3; J gene: TRBJ1-2; CDR3 DNA: TGTGCCAGCAGCTTTACAGATTATGGCTACACCTTC; CDR3 protein: CASSFTDYGYTF
D gene: TRBD2; clone size: NA; V gene: TRBV6-1; J gene: TRBJ2-7; CDR3 DNA: TGTGCCAGCAGTCCCGGGACTAGGGGATCCTACGAGCAGTACTTC; CDR3 protein: CASSPGTRGSYEQYF
D gene: TRBD1; clone size: NA; V gene: TRBV2; J gene: TRBJ2-1; CDR3 DNA: TGTGCCAGCGGGACAGGGAGTAGGGATGAGCAGTTCTTC; CDR3 protein: CASGTGSRDEQFF
D gene: NA; clone size: NA; V gene: TRBV11-2; J gene: TRBJ2-2; CDR3 DNA: TGTGCCAGCAGCTTAATGACTAGTGGGAACACCGGGGAGCTGTTTTTT; CDR3 protein: CASSLMTSGNTGELFF
D gene: NA; clone size: NA; V gene: TRBV2; J gene: TRBJ1-2; CDR3 DNA: TGTGCCAGCAGTGAAGAGGGACAACCTAACTATGGCTACACCTTC; CDR3 protein: CASSEEGQPNYGYTF
D gene: NA; clone size: NA; V gene: TRBV6-1; J gene: TRBJ1-2; CDR3 DNA: TGTGCCAGCAGTGACCTGGCCCTTTGGACAGACGGTGGCTACACCTTC; CDR3 protein: CASSDLALWTDGGYTF
D gene: NA; clone size: NA; V gene: TRBV11-2; J gene: TRBJ2-2; CDR3 DNA: TGTGCCAGCAGCCTTATGGAGGCCCTGGGGGGCACCGGGGAGCTGTTTTTT; CDR3 protein: CASSLMEALGGTGELFF
D gene: NA; clone size: NA; V gene: TRBV30; J gene: TRBJ2-5; CDR3 DNA: TGTGCCTGGACCCCCGGCCAAGCGACCGAACGGGAGACCCAGTACTTC; CDR3 protein: CAWTPGQATERETQYF
D gene: TRBD1; clone size: NA; V gene: TRBV27; J gene: TRBJ1-4; CDR3 DNA: TGTGCCAGCAGTTCCTGGACAGGGGGAGGTGAAAAACTGTTTTTT; CDR3 protein: CASSSWTGGGEKLFF
D gene: NA; clone size: NA; V gene: TRBV9; J gene: TRBJ1-1; CDR3 DNA: TGTGCCAGCAGCCTCCGGACAAACACTGAAGCTTTCTTT; CDR3 protein: CASSLRTNTEAFF
D gene: NA; clone size: NA; V gene: TRBV19; J gene: TRBJ1-1; CDR3 DNA: TGTGCCAGTAAGGAGGGCCTCACTGAAGCTTTCTTT; CDR3 protein: CASKEGLTEAFF
D gene: NA; clone size: NA; V gene: TRBV6-1; J gene: TRBJ2-7; CDR3 DNA: TGTGCCAGCATAGGGCAGGGTCCCCACGAGCAGTACTTC; CDR3 protein: CASIGQGPHEQYF
D gene: NA; clone size: few; V gene: TRBV10-2; J gene: TRBJ1-2; CDR3 DNA: TGCGCCAGCAGTGTATCAGGGGAGGGCTATGGCTACACCTTC; CDR3 protein: CASSVSGEGYGYTF
D gene: TRBD2; clone size: few; V gene: TRBV6-5; J gene: TRBJ2-7; CDR3 DNA: TGTGCCAGCAGTTCCCGGACTAGCGGGAGTGTTTGGGAGCAGTACTTC; CDR3 protein: CASSSRTSGSVWEQYF
D gene: NA; clone size: NA; V gene: TRBV18; J gene: TRBJ2-2; CDR3 DNA: TGTGCCAGCTCACCCCCAGATGGTTTCGGGGAGCTGTTTTTT; CDR3 protein: CASSPPDGFGELFF
D gene: NA; clone size: NA; V gene: TRBV30; J gene: TRBJ1-2; CDR3 DNA: TGTGCCTGGAGTGTAAGTCAGGGAAGACATGGCTACACCTTC; CDR3 protein: CAWSVSQGRHGYTF
D gene: TRBD2; clone size: NA; V gene: TRBV7-6; J gene: TRBJ2-5; CDR3 DNA: TGTGCCAGCAGCTTAGGCCCCGTAACTAGCGGGATAGAGACCCAGTACTTC; CDR3 protein: CASSLGPVTSGIETQYF
D gene: NA; clone size: NA; V gene: TRBV9; J gene: TRBJ2-7; CDR3 DNA: TGTGCCAGCAGCGTGAGCCCTAGCACTTACGAGCAGTACTTC; CDR3 protein: CASSVSPSTYEQYF
D gene: NA; clone size: NA; V gene: TRBV9; J gene: TRBJ2-3; CDR3 DNA: TGTGCCAGCAGCACCGCCAGGGCAGATACGCAGTATTTT; CDR3 protein: CASSTARADTQYF
D gene: NA; clone size: NA; V gene: TRBV6-1; J gene: TRBJ1-2; CDR3 DNA: TGTGCCAGCAGTGACGACACCGCTATTAACTATGGCTACACCTTC; CDR3 protein: CASSDDTAINYGYTF
D gene: TRBD2; clone size: NA; V gene: TRBV5-1; J gene: TRBJ2-1; CDR3 DNA: TGCGCCAGCAGCTCCGCGACTAGCGGGTACAATGAGCAGTTCTTC; CDR3 protein: CASSSATSGYNEQFF
D gene: NA; clone size: NA; V gene: TRBV19; J gene: TRBJ2-3; CDR3 DNA: TGTGCCAGTAAACAGCGGGTAGGCCGGTCAGATACGCAGTATTTT; CDR3 protein: CASKQRVGRSDTQYF
D gene: NA; clone size: NA; V gene: TRBV11-2; J gene: TRBJ1-5; CDR3 DNA: TGTGCCAGCAGCTTAGAAGGACTTCCCGATCAGCCCCAGCATTTT; CDR3 protein: CASSLEGLPDQPQHF
D gene: TRBD2; clone size: NA; V gene: TRBV19; J gene: TRBJ2-1; CDR3 DNA: TGTGCCAGTAGTATAGGGACTAGCGGGAGCCACAATGAGCAGTTCTTC; CDR3 protein: CASSIGTSGSHNEQFF
D gene: TRBD1; clone size: NA; V gene: TRBV9; J gene: TRBJ1-5; CDR3 DNA: TGTGCCAGCAGCCCGCGAACATTCCAGGGGGGAGAGTATCAGCCCCAGCATTTT; CDR3 protein: CASSPRTFQGGEYQPQHF
D gene: TRBD2; clone size: NA; V gene: TRBV5-4; J gene: TRBJ2-7; CDR3 DNA: TGTGCCAGCAGCTCTAGCGGGAGGGCCCTCGAGCAGTACTTC; CDR3 protein: CASSSSGRALEQYF
D gene: TRBD2; clone size: few; V gene: TRBV7-9; J gene: TRBJ2-1; CDR3 DNA: TGTGCCAGCAGCTCTAGCGGGAGAAATTACAATGAGCAGTTCTTC; CDR3 protein: CASSSSGRNYNEQFF
D gene: NA; clone size: NA; V gene: TRBV18; J gene: TRBJ2-3; CDR3 DNA: TGTGCCAGCTCACCGGGCCAGCGGCCAGGCGGCGCAGATACGCAGTATTTT; CDR3 protein: CASSPGQRPGGADTQYF
D gene: NA; clone size: NA; V gene: TRBV11-3; J gene: TRBJ1-1; CDR3 DNA: TGTGCCAGCAGCTCGGACGGGGGGAATACTGAAGCTTTCTTT; CDR3 protein: CASSSDGGNTEAFF